The 2 T cell receptor beta chains presented below share a single source sample, sequenced in a study of beta chain features in type 1 diabetes. Every bit of the isolated RNA underwent reverse transcription, so sequencing read expressed TCRB transcripts. Only in-frame clones appear in the TCRdb table, and some are missing; sequencing was by immunoSEQ multiplex PCR. This sample carries roughly 450,000 clones, more than 11% of them seen once, and the ten largest clones take around 0.039%. Sequenced input: naive CD4+ T cells from blood. The receptors come from a man aged 25-40 years in good health.

This clone was counted between two and nine times. V is TRBV9 and J is TRBJ1-2; possibly TRBD1 for D (5 bases). Germline CDR1 SGDLS, CDR2 YYNGEE. Trimming shortened V by 3 bases and J by 10 bases, and 16 bases separated the two germline ends. This CDR3 is built from 13 residues. The CDR3 DNA reads as TGTGCCAGCAGCGACCCCGGCAGGGTCTCCTACACCTTC. Its translation is CASSDPGRVSYTF.

This clone was picked up a small number of times. This chain connects TRBV6-6 to TRBJ1-1, with TRBD1 identical over 7 bases. Trimming at V came to 7 bases and at J to 0 bases, leaving 5 bases not matched to a gene. CDR1 and CDR2 from the germline V gene are MNHNY and SVGAGI (reference sequence). CDR3 length: 14 residues. The CDR3 reads CASTTGEMNTEAFF. The CDR3 DNA follows: TGTGCCAGCACCACAGGGGAGATGAACACTGAAGCTTTCTTT.